The 3 T cell receptor beta chains below come from one sample, sequenced in a study of CD4 T cells in lung cancer. The assay was immunoSEQ multiplex PCR, and TCRdb's table has in-frame clones only and misses some. The sample carries a few thousand clones, around two thirds recorded once. Specimen: lung tumor tissue. The receptors derive from a man in his 60s with non-small cell lung cancer.

The CDR3 reads CASRVPGTTNTGELFF. CDR3 bases: TGCGCCAGCAGGGTCCCCGGGACAACTAACACCGGGGAGCTGTTTTTT. The chain links TRBV5-1 to TRBJ2-2; tentative D call: TRBD1 (6 bases). CDR1 is SGHRS and CDR2 is YFSETQ in the germline V gene. The V gene lost 5 bases and the J gene lost 2 bases, with 16 bases spanning the gap. This CDR3 spans 16 amino acids.

The gene calls are TRBV7-3 and TRBJ2-7; the D gene is possibly TRBD2 (6 bases). Germline loops: CDR1 SGHTA, CDR2 FQGTGA. This CDR3 is built from 11 residues. Trimming shortened V by 2 bases and J by 8 bases, and 7 bases separated the two germline ends. The DNA for the CDR3 is TGTGCCAGCAGCTTAGGGGGGAAGCAGTACGTC. Translation gives CASSLGGKQYV.

As regards this clone: The junction departs from the called germline gene at one end, perhaps through a read error. The CDR3, as DNA: TGTGCCATCAGTGAGTCACGAGGGGACAGCTACTTCTTC. Protein sequence: CAISESRGDSYFF. The rearrangement links TRBV10-3 to TRBJ1-2, with 7 bases identical to TRBD1. Germline V lookup: CDR1 ENHRY, CDR2 SYGVKD. This CDR3 has 13 residues.